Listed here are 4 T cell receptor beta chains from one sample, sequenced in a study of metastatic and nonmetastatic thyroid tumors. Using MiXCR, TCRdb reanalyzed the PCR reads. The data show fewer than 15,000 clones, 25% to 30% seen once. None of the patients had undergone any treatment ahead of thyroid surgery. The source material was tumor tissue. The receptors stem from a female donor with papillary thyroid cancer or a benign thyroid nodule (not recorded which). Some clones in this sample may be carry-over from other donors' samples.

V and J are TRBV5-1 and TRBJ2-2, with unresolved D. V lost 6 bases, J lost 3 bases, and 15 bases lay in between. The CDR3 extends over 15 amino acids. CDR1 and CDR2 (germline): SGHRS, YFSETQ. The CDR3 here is CASIPNGPDTGELFF. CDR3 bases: TGCGCCAGCATCCCCAACGGGCCCGACACCGGGGAGCTGTTTTTT. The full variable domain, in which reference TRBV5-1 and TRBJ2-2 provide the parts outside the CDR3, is KAGVTQTPRYLIKTRGQQVTLSCSPISGHRSVSWYQQTPGQGLQFLFEYFSETQRNKGNFPGRFSGRQFSNSRSEMNVSTLELGDSALYLCASIPNGPDTGELFFGEGSRLTVL.

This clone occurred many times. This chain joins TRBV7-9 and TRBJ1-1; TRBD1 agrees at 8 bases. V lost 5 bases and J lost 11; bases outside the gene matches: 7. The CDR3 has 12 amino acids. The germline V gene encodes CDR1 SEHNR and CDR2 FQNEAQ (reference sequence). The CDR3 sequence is CASSRDRLYAFF. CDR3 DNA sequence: TGTGCCAGCAGCCGGGACAGGCTGTATGCTTTCTTT.

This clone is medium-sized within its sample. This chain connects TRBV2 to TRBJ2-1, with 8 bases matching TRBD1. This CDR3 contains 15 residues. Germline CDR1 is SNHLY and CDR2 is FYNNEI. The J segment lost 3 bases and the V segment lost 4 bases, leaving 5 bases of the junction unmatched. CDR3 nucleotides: TGTGCCAGCAGTGCAGGGGGCGCCCTCTACAATGAGCAGTTCTTC. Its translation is CASSAGGALYNEQFF.

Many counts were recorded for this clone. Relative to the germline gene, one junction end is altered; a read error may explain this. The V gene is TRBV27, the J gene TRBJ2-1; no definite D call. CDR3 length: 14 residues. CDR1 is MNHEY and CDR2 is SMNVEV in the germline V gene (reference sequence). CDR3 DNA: TGTGCCAGCAGTTTTTTCGCCTCCTACAATGAGCAGTCCTTC. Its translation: CASSFFASYNEQSF.